A selection of T cell receptor beta chains follows, all from one sample in a study of cytomegalovirus exposure and HLA in healthy donors. Here immunoSEQ multiplex PCR was the method, and the copy in TCRdb shows in-frame clones only, minus some. The sample has 150,000 to 200,000 clones, around 78% seen once. The sample taken for sequencing was PBMCs. These receptors all stem from a man aged 25 to 45 in good health and CMV-seronegative. Both conserved end residues are part of each CDR3.

J gene | V gene | CDR3 protein
TRBJ2-3 | TRBV19 | CASRIRGLADATDTQYF
TRBJ2-2 | TRBV19 | CASTWRDGAGELFF
TRBJ2-1 | TRBV11-2 | CASSLDRGISYNEQFF
TRBJ2-2 | TRBV9 | CASSVEVSGRNTGELFF
TRBJ1-2 | TRBV5-4 | CASSGGQGPLEGYTF
TRBJ2-2 | TRBV15 | CATSRTSGRMGELFF
TRBJ2-2 | TRBV4-1 | CASSFRQGSFSGELFF
TRBJ2-3 | TRBV5-4 | CASSFRTGLTDTQYF
TRBJ2-5 | TRBV14 | CASSQDEGWETQYF
TRBJ2-7 | TRBV11-3 | CASSWIRERYEQYF
TRBJ2-1 | TRBV5-6 | CASIELKAGSWQFF
TRBJ2-7 | TRBV5-6 | CASSSLRGGNYEQYF
TRBJ2-3 | TRBV5-4 | CASSLAGTDTQYF
TRBJ1-1 | TRBV7-9 | CASSLLWGWGVNTEAFF
TRBJ2-7 | TRBV6-6 | CASSPAGIQSSYEQYF
TRBJ2-7 | TRBV27 | CASRAGGAYEQYF
TRBJ1-4 | TRBV18 | CASSPPAAANEKLFF
TRBJ2-3 | TRBV5-1 | CASSLEGALGAVPDTQYF
TRBJ1-3 | TRBV27 | CASSEKNSGNTIYF
TRBJ2-7 | TRBV6-5 | CASSTTGTGTYEQYF
NA | TRBV4-1 | CASSRGGGSSPYEQYF
TRBJ1-1 | TRBV2 | CASKGHTEAFF
TRBJ2-1 | TRBV7-9 | CASSLWPWGLAGEDEQFF
TRBJ2-1 | TRBV6-1 | CASRALPGEGNEQFF